The 7 T cell receptor beta chains below come from one sample, sequenced in a study of OX40 agonist ivuxolimab in advanced cancers. TCRdb keeps only in-frame clones here, not all; method: immunoSEQ multiplex PCR. Of roughly 50,000 clones in the sample, 85% to 95% are singletons; the top ten hold roughly 6.2%. Specimen: CD4+ or CD8+ T cells sorted from blood, collected in a trial of the OX40 agonist ivuxolimab. These receptors were obtained from an adult with an advanced solid tumor such as melanoma, head and neck, liver or kidney cancer.

The rearrangement uses TRBV7-9 and TRBJ2-1; D perhaps matches TRBD2 (5 bases). The CDR3 consists of 13 residues. The V gene's germline CDR1 is SEHNR and CDR2 FQNEAQ (reference sequence). Trimming pared 4 bases from V and 6 bases from J, leaving 10 bases between. The CDR3 DNA follows: TGTGCCAGCAGCTACCGACGGGGCAATGAGCAGTTCTTC. Protein sequence: CASSYRRGNEQFF.

The chain is built from TRBV5-1 and TRBJ2-5; D remains ambiguous. This CDR3 spans 15 amino acids. CDR1 SGHRS and CDR2 YFSETQ come from the germline V gene. V was trimmed by 4 bases and J by 4 bases, leaving 17 bases between them. CDR3 protein: CASSPLGGSGETQYF. CDR3 DNA sequence: TGCGCCAGCAGCCCCCTCGGCGGATCCGGAGAGACCCAGTACTTC.

The chain joins TRBV5-4 to TRBJ1-3, with TRBD1 matching over 10 bases. Germline CDR1 reads SGHNT; CDR2 reads YYREEE (reference sequence). The CDR3 has 14 amino acids. V was clipped by 5 bases and J by 4 bases; unmatched bases: 3. DNA of the CDR3: TGTGCCAGCAGTTGGGACAGGGGAGGAAACACCATATATTTT. Its protein is CASSWDRGGNTIYF.

The chain combines TRBV6-1 with TRBJ2-7, with 9 bases lining up with TRBD2. Germline trimming cut 8 bases from V and 7 bases from J; bases unmatched to any gene: 3. This CDR3 has 11 amino acids. CDR1 and CDR2 (germline): MNHNS, SASEGT. The CDR3 spells CASAGGLEQYV. The CDR3 DNA is TGTGCCAGCGCGGGGGGGCTGGAGCAGTACGTC.

This chain uses TRBV27 with TRBJ1-5; tentatively, D is TRBD1 (5 bases). The CDR3 totals 15 residues. Trimming shortened V by 2 bases and J by 0 bases, and 8 bases separated the two germline ends. Germline CDR1 MNHEY, CDR2 SMNVEV (reference sequence). CDR3 amino acids: CASSLIGGSNQPQHF. The CDR3 DNA sequence: TGTGCCAGCAGTTTAATTGGGGGTAGCAATCAGCCCCAGCATTTT.

This sequence joins TRBV29-1 and TRBJ2-1, with D maybe TRBD1 (6 bases). Trimming shortened V by 4 bases and J by 5 bases, and 12 bases separated the two germline ends. There are 13 residues in the CDR3. Germline assignment: CDR1 SQVTM and CDR2 ANQGSEA. The chain's CDR3 is CSVGKGDHNEQFF. Written as DNA, the CDR3 is TGCAGCGTTGGGAAGGGGGATCACAATGAGCAGTTCTTC.

The chain joins TRBV7-9 to TRBJ2-1, with D unresolved. The CDR3 sequence is 13 residues long. The germline gives CDR1 SEHNR, CDR2 FQNEAQ (reference sequence). The V end was cut by 3 bases, the J end by 1 base, with 4 bases between. CDR3 DNA sequence: TGTGCCAGCAGCTTGGCGTCCTACAATGAGCAGTTCTTC. Protein: CASSLASYNEQFF.